The rows below give T cell receptor beta chains drawn from one sample of a study of human T cells and chemical hapten exposure. TCRdb processed the RACE reads anew with MiXCR; each CDR3 protein has one entry. The sample lists approximately 77,000 distinct CDR3 sequences; over 6% were seen once. The sample here was whole blood, taken in connection with sensitization to the hapten diphenylcyclopropenone (DPC). The receptors were sampled from a woman in her twenties or thirties with alopecia areata. Some clones in this sample may be carry-over from other donors' samples. The CDR3 runs from the conserved cysteine through the conserved F or W. A D gene is named only where the DNA matches it firmly. Only part of the rows carry a size: once, few, many, or a class if the clone is expanded.

v_call	d_call	j_call	clone_size	cdr3_nt	cdr3_aa
TRBV19	NA	TRBJ1-1	NA	TGTGCCAGTAATTTTGGGACGCTGAACACTGAAGCTTTCTTT	CASNFGTLNTEAFF
TRBV3-1	NA	TRBJ1-1	many	TGTGCCAGCAGCCGAGCAGGGACCTATTCGAACACTGAAGCTTTCTTT	CASSRAGTYSNTEAFF
TRBV7-9	TRBD1	TRBJ2-3	many	TGTGCCGGGGACAGGGGTAGTACAGATACGCAGTATTTT	CAGDRGSTDTQYF
TRBV6-6	NA	TRBJ2-7	NA	TGTGCCAGCAGCCTCCGTGGGGTTACCAACGAGCAGTACTTC	CASSLRGVTNEQYF
TRBV29-1	TRBD1	TRBJ2-7	many	TGCAGCGTTGGGGGACAGTCTTCCTCCTACGAGCAGTACTTC	CSVGGQSSSYEQYF
TRBV6-1	NA	TRBJ1-5	many	TGTGCCAGCACCATAGGGGGCAATCAGCCCCAGCATTTT	CASTIGGNQPQHF
TRBV5-5	NA	TRBJ1-5	many	TGTGCCAGCAGCTTGTGGGGCAGCAATCAGCCCCAGCATTTT	CASSLWGSNQPQHF
TRBV20-1	NA	TRBJ2-7	NA	TGCAGTGCTAGTACCGACTACGAGCAGTACTTC	CSASTDYEQYF
TRBV11-2	NA	TRBJ2-7	few	TGTGCCAGCAGCCAGAACCGGGACAACTACGAGCAGTACTTC	CASSQNRDNYEQYF
TRBV5-1	NA	TRBJ2-3	few	TGCGCCAGCAGCTTGGTTTTGGGGGACCCTAGCACAGATACGCAGTATTTT	CASSLVLGDPSTDTQYF
TRBV11-2	NA	TRBJ1-5	NA	TGTGCCAGCAGCTTAGAGGGGTACAATCAGCCCCAGCATTTT	CASSLEGYNQPQHF
TRBV6-5	NA	TRBJ1-3	few	TGTGCCACCAGGGGCAGCGCGATGAACACCATATATTTT	CATRGSAMNTIYF
TRBV29-1	TRBD1	TRBJ1-5	many	TGCAGCGTACAGGGGGCCGACAATCAGCCCCAGCATTTT	CSVQGADNQPQHF
TRBV10-3	NA	TRBJ1-2	few	TGTGCCATCAGCGCCCGGTCCATAGACAGTACTTATGGCTACACCTTC	CAISARSIDSTYGYTF
TRBV10-3	NA	TRBJ1-3	many	TGTGCCATCAGTGAATCGACCTCTGGAAACACCATATATTTT	CAISESTSGNTIYF
TRBV12-3/TRBV12-4	NA	TRBJ1-1	many	TGTGCCAACAAGCCTCCGGGGTCGAGGGCCGAAGCTTTCTTT	CANKPPGSRAEAFF
TRBV30	NA	TRBJ2-7	NA	TGTGCCTGGAGTATGGCAGGGCTTGCCTACGAGCAGTACTTC	CAWSMAGLAYEQYF
TRBV7-3	NA	TRBJ1-1	NA	TGTGCCAGCAGCTTAGATCCGGACACTGAAGCTTTCTTT	CASSLDPDTEAFF
TRBV6-2/TRBV6-3	TRBD2	TRBJ2-1	many	TGTGCCAGCAGGGGACTAGCGGGGGGGTTCTACAATGAGCAGTTCTTC	CASRGLAGGFYNEQFF
TRBV11-2	NA	TRBJ1-1	NA	TGTGCCAGCAGCACTAAGGGCCGGCCGGAAGCTTTCTTT	CASSTKGRPEAFF
TRBV6-5	NA	TRBJ2-3	many	TGTGCCAGCAGTAACCCGGGGGCCATAAATACGCAGTATTTT	CASSNPGAINTQYF
TRBV2	NA	TRBJ1-1	many	TGTGCCAGCAGTGCTAGTCTAATTGGGGACGCTGAAGCTTTCTTT	CASSASLIGDAEAFF
TRBV25-1	NA	TRBJ2-3	many	TGTGCCAGCACCATAGACGCCGGGGACCGCACAGATACGCAGTATTTT	CASTIDAGDRTDTQYF
TRBV29-1	NA	TRBJ1-2	NA	TGCAGCGTTCAGGCGTATTGGGGGCGCAACTATGGCTACACCTTC	CSVQAYWGRNYGYTF
TRBV6-6	TRBD1	TRBJ2-5	many	TGTGCCAGCAGTGACAGGGCCTATCCTGGAGAGACCCAGTACTTC	CASSDRAYPGETQYF
TRBV12-3/TRBV12-4	NA	TRBJ1-6	many	TGTGCCAGCAGTGACCGGGACCCAAATTCACCCCTCCACTTT	CASSDRDPNSPLHF
TRBV5-4	NA	TRBJ1-5	NA	TGTGCCAGCAGCTCTTTTGACGGATATCAGCCCCAGAATTTT	CASSSFDGYQPQNF
TRBV6-2/TRBV6-3	NA	TRBJ1-1	few	TGTGCCAGCAGTTACTCACGCAGGGCTAACACTGAAGCTTTCTTT	CASSYSRRANTEAFF
TRBV19	TRBD2	TRBJ2-3	NA	TGTGCCAGTAGTGGACTAGCGATCACAGATACGCAGTATTTT	CASSGLAITDTQYF
TRBV7-9	NA	TRBJ1-1	many	TGTGCCAGCAGCTTGACGGATAAGACTGAAGCTTTCTTT	CASSLTDKTEAFF
TRBV7-2	TRBD2	TRBJ2-4	NA	TGTGCCAGCAGCCAAGAACGAGCGGGGAAAAACATTCAGTACTTC	CASSQERAGKNIQYF
TRBV5-1	TRBD1	TRBJ1-1	few	TGCGCCAGCAGCCCAGGGGGTCACACTGAAGCTTTCTTT	CASSPGGHTEAFF
TRBV6-2/TRBV6-3	NA	TRBJ1-1	NA	TGTGCCAGCACTTGGACAACGAACACTGAAGCTTTCTTT	CASTWTTNTEAFF
TRBV12-3/TRBV12-4	TRBD1	TRBJ1-2	few	TGTGCCAGCAGTACTGGACAGGGGGCGCCTAACTATGGCTACACCTTC	CASSTGQGAPNYGYTF
TRBV7-2	NA	TRBJ2-1	NA	TGTGCCAGCAGCTTAGATAATAGCGCGGGGGCCGCGCAGTTCTTC	CASSLDNSAGAAQFF
TRBV7-2	NA	TRBJ1-6	many	TGTGCCAGCAGCACCACAGGGAGCTCCTATAATTCACCCCTCCACTTT	CASSTTGSSYNSPLHF
TRBV5-6	TRBD1	TRBJ1-2	many	TGTGCCAGCGGACCGGACAGGACCAACTATGGCTACACCTTC	CASGPDRTNYGYTF
TRBV12-3/TRBV12-4	NA	TRBJ2-7	many	TGTGCCAGCAGTTGGACAGTCCCTGGCTACGAGCAGTACTTC	CASSWTVPGYEQYF
TRBV2	TRBD2	TRBJ2-2	few	TGTGCCAGCAGACTAGCGGGCAACACCGGGGAGCTGTTTTTT	CASRLAGNTGELFF
TRBV2	NA	TRBJ1-2	NA	TGTGCCAGCAGTGAGGAGACCCAATATGGCTACACCTTC	CASSEETQYGYTF
TRBV5-1	TRBD1	TRBJ1-1	few	TGCGCCAGCAGATACGAACAGGGGGGGGTGAACACTGAAGCTTTCTTT	CASRYEQGGVNTEAFF
TRBV7-6	NA	TRBJ1-3	NA	TGTGCCAGCAGCCCCCAGGGTTTTACTGGAAACACCATATATTTT	CASSPQGFTGNTIYF
TRBV7-3	TRBD2	TRBJ2-2	NA	TGTGCCAGCAGCTCTAGCGGGGGGCCAACCGGGGAGCTGTTTTTT	CASSSSGGPTGELFF
TRBV7-6	NA	TRBJ2-1	many	TGTGCCAGCAGCTTAGACACAAGTGAGCAGTTCTTC	CASSLDTSEQFF
TRBV29-1	NA	TRBJ2-7	few	TGCAGCGTTTTGTCCGACACACCCTACGAGCAGTACTTC	CSVLSDTPYEQYF
TRBV25-1	TRBD1	TRBJ1-1	many	TGTGCCAGCAGTGACGGTGACAGGGCCATCACTGAAGCTTTCTTT	CASSDGDRAITEAFF
TRBV2	NA	TRBJ2-7	NA	TGTGCCAGCAGTGAAGGGACATTTTACGAGCAGTACTTC	CASSEGTFYEQYF
TRBV6-5	NA	TRBJ1-1	many	TGTGCCAGCAGCCGCACAGGGAACACTGAAGCTTTCTTT	CASSRTGNTEAFF
TRBV7-9	TRBD1	TRBJ1-4	few	TGTGCCAGCTCCGGGACAGGGGGGGAAAAACTGTTTTTT	CASSGTGGEKLFF